Sequencing of this TCR beta chain was carried out in a study of beta chain features in type 1 diabetes. Study results and caveats: Any HLA-type effect on TCRB rearrangement remained unresolved here. Cells with high TCR expression could be over-represented when cDNA is sequenced.

The CDR3 sequence is 13 residues long. Germline V gene data show CDR1 as SGHTA and CDR2 as FQGNSA. J lost 5 bases, V lost 5 bases, and 5 bases had no gene match. CD4+ naive, central memory, regulatory and stem cell-like memory subsets were isolated by sorting on CD45RO/CCR7/CD25/CD127/CD95/CD27. Sorted populations all had greater than 95% purity. The authors reverse transcribed all of the isolated RNA, so sequencing captured expressed TCRB transcripts. TCRdb's table, derived via immunoSEQ multiplex PCR, lists solely in-frame clones and lacks some. The repertoire has some 900,000 clones, under 20% of them found once; the top ten carry 0.02% to 0.025%. As to this clone: The antigen remains undetermined.

The source is a woman aged 18-35 years in good health. The specimen sequenced was naive CD4+ T cells from blood. This chain links TRBV7-2 with TRBJ2-5; 7 bases align to TRBD2. The CDR3 DNA follows: TGTGCCAGCAGCCGGACTAGATTGGAGACCCAGTACTTC. Translating it yields CASSRTRLETQYF.